The 30 T cell receptor beta chains reported below all come from one sample, sequenced in a study of blood T cell repertoires in COVID-19. Assay: immunoSEQ multiplex PCR; the TCRdb copy retains only in-frame clones and omits some. Of around 130,000 clones listed, about four fifths were seen once; the top ten hold roughly 3.4%. Sequenced sample: PBMCs or T cells enriched from blood (not recorded which). These receptor sequences come from a woman aged 45-65 years with acute COVID-19.

V is TRBV18 and J is TRBJ1-4; D may be TRBD1 (5 bases). V dropped 8 bases and J dropped 6 bases, with 16 bases sitting between them. Per the germline V gene, CDR1 is KGHSH and CDR2 is LQKENI. The CDR3 consists of 14 residues. CDR3 residues: CASSLERTYEKLFF. The CDR3 DNA reads TGTGCCAGCAGCCTAGAAAGGACATATGAAAAACTGTTTTTT.

The rearrangement uses TRBV11-2 and TRBJ2-1; D is perhaps TRBD2 (5 bases). The CDR3 contains 18 residues. Between the trimmed V and J ends, which lost 0 bases and 0 bases, there was a span of 15 bases. Germline values: CDR1 SGHAT, CDR2 FQNNGV. This chain's CDR3 is CASSLDRTGVSSYNEQFF. In DNA form, the CDR3 reads TGTGCCAGCAGCTTAGATAGGACTGGCGTATCCTCCTACAATGAGCAGTTCTTC.

Only one count was recorded for this clone. The chain recombines TRBV5-1 with TRBJ2-3; D might be TRBD2 (5 bases). Germline V gives CDR1 SGHRS, CDR2 YFSETQ. The CDR3 runs 16 residues. V lost 1 base, J lost 6 bases, and 18 bases lay in between. The CDR3 sequence: CASSLRADGGSDTQYF. The DNA for the CDR3 is TGCGCCAGCAGCTTGAGGGCGGACGGCGGGTCGGATACGCAGTATTTT.

This chain uses TRBV6-1 with TRBJ1-2, with D possibly matching TRBD1 (6 bases). V lost 0 bases to trimming and J lost 8 bases, with 22 bases between them. The CDR3 covers 17 residues. Looked up from germline, CDR1 is MNHNS and CDR2 is SASEGT. The CDR3 here is CASSEAPQGGGFRGYTF. CDR3 in DNA: TGTGCCAGCAGTGAAGCCCCACAGGGCGGTGGTTTTAGGGGCTACACCTTC.

The chain couples TRBV28 to TRBJ1-1; possibly TRBD1 for D (6 bases). V lost 5 bases and J lost 2, with 18 bases in between. Germline V gives CDR1 MDHEN, CDR2 SYDVKM. The CDR3 sequence is 16 residues long. The CDR3 here is CASSVRGARGNTEAFF. The CDR3 DNA sequence: TGTGCCAGCAGTGTGCGGGGGGCGCGTGGAAACACTGAAGCTTTCTTT.

This clone was detected a few times. V usage is TRBV7-2 and J usage is TRBJ2-7, with D maybe TRBD2 (5 bases). CDR3 size: 16 residues. Germline-derived CDR1 and CDR2 are SGHTA and FQGNSA. Trimming cost V 3 bases and J 1 base, with 16 bases left between them. CDR3 sequence: CASSFARTSSSYEQYF. The CDR3 nucleotides are TGTGCCAGCAGCTTTGCACGGACTTCCTCGTCCTACGAGCAGTACTTC. Variable domain in full (rest from reference TRBV7-2 and TRBJ2-7): GAGVSQSPSNKVTEKGKDVELRCDPISGHTALYWYRQSLGQGLEFLIYFQGNSAPDKSGLPSDRFSAERTGGSVSTLTIQRTQQEDSAVYLCASSFARTSSSYEQYFGPGTRLTVT.

J is TRBJ2-5 and V is TRBV7-2; a possible D gene is TRBD2 (5 bases). CDR3 length: 12 amino acids. The germline CDR1 and CDR2 sequences are SGHTA and FQGNSA. V gave up 1 base and J gave up 7 bases, with 7 bases separating them. This CDR3 is CASSLGSGTQYF. The DNA for the CDR3 is TGTGCCAGCAGCTTAGGAAGCGGGACCCAGTACTTC.

J is TRBJ1-1 and V is TRBV19; TRBD1 matches at 9 bases. Trimming at V came to 5 bases and at J to 2 bases, leaving 3 bases not matched to a gene. Germline V lookup: CDR1 LNHDA, CDR2 SQIVND (reference sequence). This CDR3 has 14 amino acids. CDR3 DNA: TGTGCCAGTAGTGCGGACAGGGGTAACACTGAAGCTTTCTTT. Translating gives CASSADRGNTEAFF.

The CDR3 reads CASSVDRNAGNTIYF. In DNA, the CDR3 is TGTGCCAGCAGCGTAGACAGGAACGCTGGAAACACCATATATTTT. The chain employs TRBV9 and TRBJ1-3; D is possibly TRBD1 (5 bases). CDR1 and CDR2 from the germline V gene are SGDLS and YYNGEE. The CDR3 spans 15 residues. Between the trimmed V and J ends, which lost 0 bases and 2 bases, there was a span of 9 bases.

This sequence joins TRBV19 and TRBJ1-5; TRBD1 aligns across 11 bases. The germline CDR1 and CDR2 sequences are LNHDA and SQIVND (reference sequence). This CDR3 comprises 14 residues. V dropped 9 bases and J dropped 4; count of bases not matched to a gene: 5. The chain's CDR3 is CASSRDRGNQPQHF. CDR3 nucleotides: TGTGCCAGCAGCCGGGACAGGGGGAATCAGCCCCAGCATTTT.

This chain joins TRBV20-1 and TRBJ2-1; the D gene is possibly TRBD2 (6 bases). Germline V gene lookup returns CDR1 DFQATT and CDR2 SNEGSKA (reference sequence). The CDR3 spans 14 residues. Trimming removed 3 bases from V and 3 bases from J, with 12 bases in between. CDR3 sequence: CSASFGGFYNEQFF. CDR3 nucleotides: TGCAGTGCTAGTTTCGGGGGTTTCTACAATGAGCAGTTCTTC.

This clone was observed a handful of times. The gene calls are TRBV2 and TRBJ2-1; D may be TRBD2 (6 bases). CDR1 SNHLY and CDR2 FYNNEI come from the germline V gene. With 6 bases removed from V and 10 bases from J, the gap between germline ends came to 13 bases. The CDR3 spans 12 residues. CDR3 sequence: CASSIGTGEQFF. CDR3 in DNA: TGTGCCAGCAGCATCGGGACTGGAGAGCAGTTCTTC.

This chain joins TRBV27 and TRBJ1-3; D remains ambiguous. V lost 4 bases, J lost 0 bases, and 10 bases lay in between. Per germline, CDR1 MNHEY and CDR2 SMNVEV (reference sequence). The length of the CDR3 is 15 residues. In DNA form, the CDR3 reads TGTGCCAGCAGTTCCGCGGGGTACTCTGGAAACACCATATATTTT. Protein product: CASSSAGYSGNTIYF.

The rearrangement uses TRBV5-1 and TRBJ2-5; 9 bases map to TRBD1. This CDR3 contains 13 residues. Trimming at V came to 10 bases and at J to 5 bases, leaving 9 bases not matched to a gene. Germline V gene lookup returns CDR1 SGHRS and CDR2 YFSETQ. DNA for the CDR3: TGCGCCTCCCAACAGGGGGCCGGGGAGACCCAGTACTTC. This sequence encodes CASQQGAGETQYF.

V gene TRBV15 combines with J gene TRBJ2-7; the D is unclear. CDR1 is LNHNV and CDR2 is YYDKDF in the germline V gene (reference sequence). V lost 0 bases, J lost 5 bases, and 11 bases lay in between. The CDR3 runs to 14 residues. CDR3 nucleotide sequence: TGTGCCACCAGCAGAGACCCTGCCCCGGACGAGCAGTACTTC. It specifies CATSRDPAPDEQYF.

The V and J genes are TRBV7-2 and TRBJ1-2, with 11 bases fitting TRBD1. The trim removed 1 base at V and 8 bases at J, leaving 3 bases unmatched. This CDR3 comprises 14 residues. Germline CDR1 and CDR2: SGHTA and FQGNSA. Here the CDR3 reads CASSLEGQGVGYTF. In DNA, the CDR3 is TGTGCCAGCAGCTTAGAGGGACAGGGGGTAGGCTACACCTTC.

J is TRBJ2-7 and V is TRBV7-2; D remains unclear. The CDR3 is 11 residues long. CDR1 is SGHTA and CDR2 is FQGNSA in the germline V gene. The V and J ends lost 8 bases and 11 bases respectively, with 16 bases between them. CDR3 coding DNA: TGTGCCAGCGGCCCGTCCTTTGGAGAGTACTTC. This gives the protein CASGPSFGEYF.

The chain recombines TRBV7-2 with TRBJ1-1, with D perhaps matching TRBD1 (6 bases). Trimming shortened V by 8 bases and J by 0 bases, and 16 bases separated the two germline ends. The CDR3 has 15 amino acids. The germline V gene has CDR1 SGHTA and CDR2 FQGNSA. The CDR3 DNA reads TGTGCCAGCTCTTCAGGGGCGGCAATGAACACTGAAGCTTTCTTT. It yields the protein CASSSGAAMNTEAFF.

The V call is TRBV7-3, the J call TRBJ2-3; D is perhaps TRBD1 (6 bases). The V end lost 3 bases, the J end lost 0 bases, and 7 bases lay between the germline ends. Germline lookup yields CDR1 SGHTA and CDR2 FQGTGA. The CDR3 consists of 14 residues. The CDR3, as DNA: TGTGCCAGCAGCTTGGGGGCTAGCACAGATACGCAGTATTTT. It encodes CASSLGASTDTQYF. The entire variable domain, with the rest obtained from reference TRBV7-3 and TRBJ2-3, is as follows: GAGVSQTPSNKVTEKGKYVELRCDPISGHTALYWYRQSLGQGPEFLIYFQGTGAADDSGLPNDRFFAVRPEGSVSTLKIQRTERGDSAVYLCASSLGASTDTQYFGPGTRLTVL.

The chain couples TRBV19 to TRBJ2-7; D is perhaps TRBD2 (6 bases). This CDR3 is built from 12 residues. Between the trimmed V and J ends, which lost 11 bases and 3 bases, there was a span of 14 bases. Germline V CDR1 and CDR2: LNHDA, SQIVND (reference sequence). CDR3 protein: CAVGGENYEQYF. In DNA form, the CDR3 reads TGTGCCGTGGGCGGGGAAAACTACGAGCAGTACTTC.

This rearrangement joins TRBV27 to TRBJ1-2; 7 bases agree with TRBD1. Germline CDR1 and CDR2: MNHEY and SMNVEV (reference sequence). V trimming: 0 bases; J trimming: 3 bases; junction bases outside the gene matches: 4. The CDR3 spans 15 residues. This chain's CDR3 is CASSLSPGGHYGYTF. The CDR3 region has the DNA TGTGCCAGCAGTTTATCCCCAGGGGGACACTATGGCTACACCTTC.

The chain combines TRBV3-1 (or the pseudogene TRBV3-2) with TRBJ2-1; 10 nucleotides line up with TRBD1. Trimming cost V 0 bases and J 4 bases; bases outside gene matches: 6. Germline V gene data show CDR1 as LGHDT and CDR2 as YNNKEL (reference sequence). CDR3 length: 17 residues. The CDR3 protein is CASSQDFGTGAYNEQFF. The CDR3 bases are TGTGCCAGCAGCCAAGATTTCGGGACAGGGGCATACAATGAGCAGTTCTTC.

This clone was seen just once. This chain connects TRBV11-2 to TRBJ2-7; 9 bases are a match to TRBD1. The CDR3 is 14 residues long. With 3 bases clipped from V and 3 bases from J, the junction kept 3 bases outside the gene matches. CDR1 and CDR2 (germline): SGHAT, FQNNGV. The CDR3: CASSFGTGSYEQYF. In DNA, the CDR3 is TGTGCCAGCAGCTTTGGGACAGGGAGCTACGAGCAGTACTTC. The entire variable domain, with the rest obtained from reference TRBV11-2 and TRBJ2-7, is as follows: EAGVAQSPRYKIIEKRQSVAFWCNPISGHATLYWYQQILGQGPKLLIQFQNNGVVDDSQLPKDRFSAERLKGVDSTLKIQPAKLEDSAVYLCASSFGTGSYEQYFGPGTRLTVT.

The chain couples TRBV5-1 to TRBJ2-7, with 10 bases fitting TRBD1. Trimming at V came to 4 bases and at J to 2 bases, leaving 9 bases not matched to a gene. This CDR3 comprises 16 residues. Germline values: CDR1 SGHRS, CDR2 YFSETQ. For the CDR3, the DNA is TGCGCCAGCAGCCGATCCCCGGGACAGGGGACCTACGAGCAGTACTTC. As protein: CASSRSPGQGTYEQYF.

The rearrangement links TRBV12-5 to TRBJ1-5, with TRBD1 identical over 8 bases. From germline, CDR1 is LGHNT and CDR2 FRNRAP. The CDR3 runs to 17 residues. V lost 0 bases to trimming and J lost 0 bases; unmatched junction nucleotides: 4. Here the CDR3 reads CASGLVQGGYSNQPQHF. In DNA form, the CDR3 reads TGTGCTAGTGGTTTGGTACAGGGGGGCTATAGCAATCAGCCCCAGCATTTT.

This clone showed up just once. The chain employs TRBV27 and TRBJ2-3, with 9 positions matching TRBD2. The CDR3 loop spans 15 amino acids. The V gene's germline CDR1 is MNHEY and CDR2 SMNVEV (reference sequence). The trim removed 3 bases at V and 6 bases at J, leaving 7 bases unmatched. The CDR3 here is CASSFVAGVPDTQYF. For the CDR3, the DNA is TGTGCCAGCAGTTTCGTAGCGGGAGTTCCGGATACGCAGTATTTT.

Points on this clone: The same CDR3 arises from other DNA sequences in this sample as well. V is TRBV7-9 and J is TRBJ2-7, with D possibly TRBD2 on 5 matching bases. The CDR3 sequence is 13 residues long. Germline CDR1 SEHNR, CDR2 FQNEAQ (reference sequence). Trimming removed 3 bases at V and 1 base at J, with 7 bases between. The CDR3 loop is CASSFRGSYEQYF. The CDR3 DNA follows: TGTGCCAGCAGCTTCCGAGGGTCCTACGAGCAGTACTTC.

This clone was observed once. V usage is TRBV2 and J usage is TRBJ1-3, with D hard to call. Germline-derived CDR1 and CDR2 are SNHLY and FYNNEI. The CDR3 has 15 amino acids. V lost 11 bases to trimming and J lost 3 bases, with 20 bases between them. The CDR3 protein is CASAEEGLSGNTIYF. CDR3 bases: TGTGCCTCTGCCGAGGAAGGCCTCAGTGGAAACACCATATATTTT.

This chain uses TRBV9 with TRBJ2-1; possibly TRBD2 for D (5 bases). CDR3 length: 15 residues. Trimming pared 3 bases from V and 2 bases from J, leaving 12 bases between. CDR1 SGDLS and CDR2 YYNGEE come from the germline V gene. The CDR3 loop is CASSAGGGAYNEQFF. Written as DNA, the CDR3 is TGTGCCAGCAGCGCTGGAGGTGGGGCCTACAATGAGCAGTTCTTC. The entire variable domain, with the rest obtained from reference TRBV9 and TRBJ2-1, is as follows: DSGVTQTPKHLITATGQRVTLRCSPRSGDLSVYWYQQSLDQGLQFLIQYYNGEERAKGNILERFSAQQFPDLHSELNLSSLELGDSALYFCASSAGGGAYNEQFFGPGTRLTVL.

This chain connects TRBV2 to TRBJ1-2, with a tentative D call TRBD1 (5 bases). The CDR3 totals 12 residues. Germline V gives CDR1 SNHLY, CDR2 FYNNEI. V dropped 5 bases and J dropped 4 bases, with 8 bases sitting between them. The CDR3 sequence is CASSRDFYGYTF. The DNA of the CDR3 is TGTGCCAGCAGTAGGGACTTCTATGGCTACACCTTC. Based on the CDR3 plus reference TRBV2 and TRBJ1-2, the full variable domain is EPEVTQTPSHQVTQMGQEVILRCVPISNHLYFYWYRQILGQKVEFLVSFYNNEISEKSEIFDDQFSVERPDGSNFTLKIRSTKLEDSAMYFCASSRDFYGYTFGSGTRLTVV.